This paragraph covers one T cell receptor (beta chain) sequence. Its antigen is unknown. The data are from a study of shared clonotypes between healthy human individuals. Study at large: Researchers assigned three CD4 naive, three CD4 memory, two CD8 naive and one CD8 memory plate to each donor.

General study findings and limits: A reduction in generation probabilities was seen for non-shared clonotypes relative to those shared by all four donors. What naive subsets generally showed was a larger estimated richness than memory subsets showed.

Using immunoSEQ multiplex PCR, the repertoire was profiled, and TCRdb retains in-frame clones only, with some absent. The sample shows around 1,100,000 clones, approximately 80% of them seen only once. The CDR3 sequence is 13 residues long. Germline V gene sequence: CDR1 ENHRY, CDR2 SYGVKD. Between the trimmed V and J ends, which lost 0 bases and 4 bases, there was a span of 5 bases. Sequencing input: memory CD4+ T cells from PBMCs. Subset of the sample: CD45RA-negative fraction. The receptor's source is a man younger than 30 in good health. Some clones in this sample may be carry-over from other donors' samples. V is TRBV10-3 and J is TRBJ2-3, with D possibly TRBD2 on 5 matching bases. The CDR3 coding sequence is TGTGCCATCAGTGAGTCGGAGGCAGATACGCAGTATTTT. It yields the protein CAISESEADTQYF.